This T cell receptor beta chain was retrieved from a study of T cell responses to AZD1222 COVID-19 vaccine. Only one count was recorded for this clone. As yet, its antigen is unknown. Notes on the study in general: Possibly, clonal diversity was underestimated; donors were largely white British and included more females. Unmutated variant regions are reportedly the target of nearly half of TCRs that are spike-specific. Spike as a whole was targeted by vaccine-associated CD4 TCRs, dominant at 160-218 and 743-854. Baseline seropositivity characterized only 5 or 6 AZD1222 recipients.

V lost 2 bases to trimming and J lost 6 bases, with 11 bases between them. The length of the CDR3 is 14 residues. Germline V CDR1 and CDR2: LNHNV, YYDKDF (reference sequence). The repertoire was sequenced with immunoSEQ multiplex PCR; TCRdb's copy has only in-frame clones and lacks some. Of over 130,000 clones in the sample, roughly 92% were seen once. The receptor was derived from an adult who received the AZD1222 COVID-19 vaccine. The V call is TRBV15, the J call TRBJ1-3, with D uncertain. Specimen: peripheral blood, collected 28 days after the second AZD1222 dose. The CDR3 DNA follows: TGTGCCACCAGCAGACGACTGGATGAAAACACCATATATTTT. Protein product: CATSRRLDENTIYF.